The 2 T cell receptor beta chains reported below all come from one sample, sequenced in a study of tumor-infiltrating lymphocytes in primary liver carcinoma. The investigators made TCR beta cDNA from around 530 ng total RNA, using a constant-region primer. Generation of the TCR beta libraries relied on three nested multiplex PCR rounds using slightly modified ARM-PCR. TRBV1-TRBV30 forward primers paired with a C-beta reverse primer drove the first two PCR rounds, roughly 10 cycles each. One entry per CDR3 protein, called by TCRdb with MiXCR from the multiplex PCR reads. Of hundreds of thousands of distinct CDR3 sequences in the sample, around three fifths were seen once. For blood RNA, unsorted whole blood served as the source, and germline DNA was extracted too. Source material: peripheral blood. These receptors all come from a woman aged 30 to 39 with primary liver carcinoma and hepatitis B virus infection.

A few counts support this clonotype. The V gene is TRBV29-1, the J gene TRBJ2-2; 15 bases map to TRBD2. The CDR3 consists of 17 residues. Germline trimming cut 4 bases from V and 7 bases from J; bases unmatched to any gene: 10. Germline V lookup: CDR1 SQVTM, CDR2 ANQGSEA. This CDR3 is CSVAEGLAGGQGGELFF. The CDR3 DNA follows: TGCAGCGTTGCGGAAGGACTAGCGGGAGGGCAAGGCGGGGAGCTGTTTTTT.

This clonotype turned up a few times. This chain links TRBV6-2 or TRBV6-3 with TRBJ2-3; D not certain. This CDR3 has 16 residues. Germline assignment: CDR1 MNHEY and CDR2 SVGEGT. The germline V and J ends were trimmed by 0 bases and 1 base, with 11 bases remaining between them. The CDR3 sequence: CASSYSRLARTDTQYF. In DNA form, the CDR3 reads TGTGCCAGCAGTTACTCCCGCTTGGCGCGCACAGATACGCAGTATTTT.